Listed below are T cell receptor beta chains from one sample, sequenced in a study of cytomegalovirus exposure and HLA in healthy donors. The table came from immunoSEQ multiplex PCR; TCRdb's copy has only in-frame clones and leaves some out. This sample has about 130,000 clones, with 70% to 90% found just once. Material: PBMCs. Source of these receptors: a woman aged 25-40 years in good health and CMV-seropositive. Each CDR3 is given without its conserved first and last residue.

J gene	V gene	CDR3 protein
TRBJ2-5	TRBV11-2	ASSRQGGLGETQY
TRBJ2-1	TRBV7-2	ASSLHSSYSYNEQF
TRBJ1-4	TRBV4-1	ASSPATTTTNEKLF
TRBJ1-5	TRBV19	ASSRQGEGNQPQH
TRBJ2-7	TRBV14	ASSQELGVGRGNSEQY
TRBJ2-2	TRBV4-1	ASSQPSERSGGELF
TRBJ1-2	TRBV5-6	ASSLVTVYGYT
TRBJ2-7	TRBV27	ASSGTGLNEQY
TRBJ2-7	TRBV2	ASGGAYEQY
TRBJ2-1	TRBV5-1	ASSLGTSSDEQF
TRBJ1-6	TRBV5-1	ASSLRAARDSPLH
TRBJ1-2	TRBV28	ATRGGGQGFYGYT
TRBJ2-1	TRBV9	ASSVGISGLASYNEQF
TRBJ1-2	TRBV7-2	ASRPYRESGYT
TRBJ2-5	TRBV28	ASSLPPPGRRRGQETQY
TRBJ1-1	TRBV5-1	ASSKDRGGGNTEAF
TRBJ2-5	TRBV28	ASSGGFATQY
TRBJ2-7	TRBV28	ASTQGASGGYEQY
TRBJ2-7	TRBV28	ASSPGGESSYEQY
TRBJ1-4	TRBV19	ASSQQLFGREKLF
TRBJ1-2	TRBV5-1	ASSLAGDGYGYT
TRBJ2-2	TRBV28	ASSSRRGELF
TRBJ2-7	TRBV4-1	ASSQEGHGGAYEQY
TRBJ2-5	TRBV2	ATRGTGTAQY
TRBJ2-1	TRBV27	ASSLWGVSARGSYNEQF
TRBJ1-2	TRBV19	ASSIGVRYT
TRBJ1-4	TRBV7-9	ASSTRTGANEKLF
TRBJ2-7	TRBV7-2	ASSLRSGEQY
TRBJ2-3	TRBV27	ASSLRGSDTQY
TRBJ2-7	TRBV27	ASSLVSGGWGEQY
TRBJ2-4	TRBV5-4	ASSQRAGGRDIQY
TRBJ2-7	TRBV9	ASSPGHLAYEQY
TRBJ1-2	TRBV2	ASSDSGNGYT
TRBJ2-7	TRBV4-1	ASSQVVRLTYEQY
TRBJ2-2	TRBV7-3	ASSVLAGETGELF
TRBJ1-6	TRBV25-1	ASTTGFSYNSPLH
TRBJ1-6	TRBV28	ASQSGTGDNSPLH
TRBJ1-1	TRBV7-8	ASSYTETEAF
TRBJ2-3	TRBV7-8	ASSLASSGGTNTQY
TRBJ2-1	TRBV6-5	ASSSQAGAYNEQF
TRBJ2-7	TRBV2	ASRGTGISYEQY
TRBJ2-7	TRBV29-1	SVRQGSSYEQY
TRBJ1-2	TRBV6-5	ASSLTDSYGYT
TRBJ1-5	TRBV5-1	ASSFNGNQPQH
TRBJ2-3	TRBV7-9	ASSFYRGGASDTQY
TRBJ1-4	TRBV5-1	ASSLVASNEKLF
TRBJ2-7	TRBV5-1	ASSLSLQGGEQY
TRBJ2-3	TRBV6-5	ASRRTGGFTDTQY
TRBJ2-7	TRBV5-5	ASSLEMAGTGKSKQY
TRBJ2-1	TRBV6-4	ASSATGVNEQF
TRBJ2-1	TRBV7-3	ASSSSGLPGGSYNEQF
TRBJ1-1	TRBV11-3	ASSSTGNTEAF